The clone carrying this TCR beta chain was picked up one time. Its antigen is unidentified. This record comes from a study of T cell responses to AZD1222 COVID-19 vaccine. The study, taken as a whole, reports: Spike-wide vaccine-associated CD4 TCRs dominated at 160-218 and 743-854. Donors, mostly white British, included more females; clonal diversity was possibly underestimated.

Data came from immunoSEQ multiplex PCR; TCRdb stores just in-frame clones and leaves some out. The sample has about 67,000 clones, 80% to 85% seen once. Specimen: peripheral blood, collected on day 0 of AZD1222 vaccination. This sequence was found in an adult in good health.

CDR3 in DNA: TGTGCCAGCAGCCGGGACCGCAACACTGAAGCTTTCTTT. Amino acid sequence: CASSRDRNTEAFF. This rearrangement joins TRBV14 to TRBJ1-1; tentative D call: TRBD1 (5 bases). The CDR3 has 13 amino acids. CDR1 and CDR2 from the germline V gene are SGHDN and FVKESK. The V end lost 4 bases, the J end lost 2 bases, and 8 bases lay between the germline ends. Full variable domain (remainder filled in from reference TRBV14 and TRBJ1-1): EAGVTQFPSHSVIEKGQTVTLRCDPISGHDNLYWYRRVMGKEIKFLLHFVKESKQDESGMPNNRFLAERTGGTYSTLKVQPAELEDSGVYFCASSRDRNTEAFFGQGTRLTVV.